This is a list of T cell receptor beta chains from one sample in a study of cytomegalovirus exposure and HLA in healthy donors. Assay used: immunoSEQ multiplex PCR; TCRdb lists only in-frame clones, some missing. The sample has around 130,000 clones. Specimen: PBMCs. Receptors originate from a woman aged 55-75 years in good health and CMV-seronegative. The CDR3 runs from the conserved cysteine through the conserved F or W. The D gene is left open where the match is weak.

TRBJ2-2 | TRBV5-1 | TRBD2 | CASSETGLAGGPRTGELFF | TGCGCCAGCAGCGAAACCGGACTAGCGGGAGGCCCGAGGACCGGGGAGCTGTTTTTT
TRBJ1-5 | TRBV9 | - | CASSSRGDQPQHF | TGTGCCAGCAGCTCACGGGGGGATCAGCCCCAGCATTTT
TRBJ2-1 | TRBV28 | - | CASSSGLPHNEQFF | TGTGCCAGCAGTTCGGGACTCCCCCACAATGAGCAGTTCTTC
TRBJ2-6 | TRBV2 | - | CASRVTSSSGANVLTF | TGTGCCAGCAGGGTCACTTCTTCCTCTGGGGCCAACGTCCTGACTTTC
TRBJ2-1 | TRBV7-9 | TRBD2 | CASSLGLAPDNEQFF | TGTGCCAGCAGCTTAGGACTAGCGCCAGACAATGAGCAGTTCTTC
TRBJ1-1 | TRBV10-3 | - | CAIKFDRGNTEAFF | TGTGCCATCAAATTCGACAGAGGGAACACTGAAGCTTTCTTT
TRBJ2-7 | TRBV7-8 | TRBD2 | CASSSGLSYEQYF | TGTGCCAGCAGCTCGGGACTAAGCTACGAGCAGTACTTC
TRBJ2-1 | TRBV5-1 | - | CASSLGGQQGNEQFF | TGCGCCAGCAGCTTGGGAGGACAGCAGGGGAATGAGCAGTTCTTC
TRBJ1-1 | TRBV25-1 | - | CASSDTGNTEAFF | TGTGCCAGCAGTGATACGGGGAACACTGAAGCTTTCTTT
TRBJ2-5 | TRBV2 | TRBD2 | CASSERGDQETQYF | TGTGCCAGCAGTGAACGGGGGGATCAAGAGACCCAGTACTTC
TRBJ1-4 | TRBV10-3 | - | CAITGSKDEKLFF | TGTGCCATTACAGGGAGTAAGGATGAAAAACTGTTTTTT
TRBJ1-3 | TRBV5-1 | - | CASSLQADSGNTIYF | TGCGCCAGCAGTTTGCAGGCTGACTCTGGAAACACCATATATTTT
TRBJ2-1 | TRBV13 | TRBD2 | CASSFSTSPRYNEQFF | TGTGCCAGCAGCTTTTCGACTAGCCCAAGGTACAATGAGCAGTTCTTC
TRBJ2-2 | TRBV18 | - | CASSPQDIDTGELFF | TGTGCCAGCTCACCACAAGACATAGACACCGGGGAGCTGTTTTTT
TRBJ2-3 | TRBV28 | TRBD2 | CASSPDGLAYTDTQYF | TGTGCCAGCAGTCCTGATGGACTAGCTTACACAGATACGCAGTATTTT
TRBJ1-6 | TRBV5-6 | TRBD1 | CASSPRTGYNSPLHF | TGTGCCAGCAGCCCCCGGACAGGTTATAATTCACCCCTCCACTTT
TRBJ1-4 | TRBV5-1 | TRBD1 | CASSFSGTGFGTNEKLFF | TGCGCCAGCAGCTTTTCCGGGACAGGGTTCGGAACTAATGAAAAACTGTTTTTT
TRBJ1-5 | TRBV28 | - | CASSPVAAGVQPQHF | TGTGCCAGCAGTCCCGTGGCGGCAGGGGTTCAGCCCCAGCATTTT
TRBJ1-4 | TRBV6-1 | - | CASTVRRDEKLFF | TGTGCCAGTACTGTCCGGCGGGATGAAAAACTGTTTTTT
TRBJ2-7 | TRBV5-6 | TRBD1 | CASNSRLGQGTYEQYF | TGTGCCAGCAACTCCCGATTGGGACAGGGGACCTACGAGCAGTACTTC
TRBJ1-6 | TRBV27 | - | CASTTKQGIYSPLHF | TGTGCCAGCACTACGAAACAGGGTATTTATTCACCCCTCCACTTT
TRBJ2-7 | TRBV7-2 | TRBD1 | CASSRGPQVGLSSYEQYF | TGTGCCAGCAGCAGGGGGCCCCAAGTAGGCCTTAGCTCCTACGAGCAGTACTTC